These T cell receptor beta chains were read from a single sample in a study of blood T cell repertoires in COVID-19. The repertoire was sequenced with immunoSEQ multiplex PCR; TCRdb's copy has only in-frame clones and lacks some. The sample consists of fewer than 180,000 clones, 65% to 90% of them appearing once. The sequencing input was peripheral blood. These receptors all stem from a man between 65 and 85 years old with acute or convalescent COVID-19. CDR3s include the opening cysteine and the closing phenylalanine or tryptophan. D genes are given only for firm matches. Part of the rows lack a size; the others show once, few, many or a class for expanded clones.

D	V	size	J	DNA	CDR3
TRBD1	TRBV5-6	.	TRBJ2-7	TGTGCCAGCAGCAATTACAGGGGTACCCTTTACGAGCAGTACTTC	CASSNYRGTLYEQYF
.	TRBV5-1	.	TRBJ1-1	TGCGCCAGCAGCGGGCAGACAGACACTGAAGCTTTCTTT	CASSGQTDTEAFF
.	TRBV4-3	.	TRBJ2-3	TGCGCCAGCAGCCAAGACGGAGGTGGGAGGAGCACAGATACGCAGTATTTT	CASSQDGGGRSTDTQYF
.	TRBV19	.	TRBJ2-1	TGTGCCAGTAGTGTTAGCGTCCCCAACTACAATGAGCAGTTCTTC	CASSVSVPNYNEQFF
.	TRBV19	.	TRBJ1-6	TGTGCCAGTAGACAGGGCGATTCACCCCTCCACTTT	CASRQGDSPLHF
TRBD1	TRBV5-1	.	TRBJ2-7	TGCGCCAGCAGCTCCGAGACAGGGTCCTACGAGCAGTACTTC	CASSSETGSYEQYF
TRBD1	TRBV27	.	TRBJ2-7	TGTGCCAGCAGTTTCAGGGGGCTCGGGGACGAGCAGTACTTC	CASSFRGLGDEQYF
.	TRBV28	.	TRBJ1-2	TGTGCCAGCAGTTTATTGGGTTTCGGGGGCTACACCTTC	CASSLLGFGGYTF
.	TRBV4-1	.	TRBJ1-1	TGCGCCAGCAGCCATCCTGACAGTCTGAACACTGAAGCTTTCTTT	CASSHPDSLNTEAFF
.	TRBV14	.	TRBJ2-7	TGTGCCAGCAGCCAAGCTACTCCTGAGCAGTACTTC	CASSQATPEQYF
TRBD2	TRBV9	.	TRBJ2-1	TGTGCCAGCAGCGTCGGGACTAGCGGGATTAATGAGCAGTTCTTC	CASSVGTSGINEQFF
.	TRBV6-2/TRBV6-3	few	TRBJ1-5	TGTGCCAGCAGTTACGACCAGGGTTTAGGCCAGCCCCAGCATTTT	CASSYDQGLGQPQHF
TRBD1	TRBV4-2	.	TRBJ1-2	TGTGCCAGCAGCCGAGTGGGACAGGATTATGGCTACACCTTC	CASSRVGQDYGYTF
.	TRBV5-4	.	TRBJ1-2	TGTGCCAGCAGCTTGGACGGTTATGGCTACACCTTC	CASSLDGYGYTF
.	TRBV25-1	few	TRBJ2-2	TGTGCCAGCAGTGAATGGGGGGTAGGCACCGGGGAGCTGTTTTTT	CASSEWGVGTGELFF
.	TRBV7-9	.	TRBJ2-2	TGTGCCAGCAGCTTAGCCGGGGAGCCCACCGGGGAGCTGTTTTTT	CASSLAGEPTGELFF
TRBD2	TRBV2	.	TRBJ2-4	TGTGCCAGCAGTGAAAGGGTAGCGGGAGGGCTAGCCAAAAACATTCAGTACTTC	CASSERVAGGLAKNIQYF
.	TRBV28	.	TRBJ1-6	TGTGCCAGCAGTACCGGGATACAAAATTCACCCCTCCACTTT	CASSTGIQNSPLHF
TRBD2	TRBV4-2	.	TRBJ2-7	TGTGCCAGCAGCCAGGCGACTAGCGGGATCTACGAGCAGTACTTC	CASSQATSGIYEQYF
TRBD2	TRBV28	.	TRBJ2-1	TGTGCCAGCAGTTTAGGGACTAGCGGGAGGAATGAGCAGTTCTTC	CASSLGTSGRNEQFF
.	TRBV5-1	.	TRBJ2-5	TGCGCCAGCAGTACGGGACTTCGGGAGACCCAGTACTTC	CASSTGLRETQYF
.	TRBV5-1	.	TRBJ2-7	TGCGCCAGCAGCTTTGAGGGGATATGGGGGGAAGGTTACGAGCAGTACTTC	CASSFEGIWGEGYEQYF
.	TRBV18	.	TRBJ2-7	TGTGCCAGCTCACCATGGAGCGGACCCTCCTACGAGCAGTACTTC	CASSPWSGPSYEQYF
TRBD1	TRBV5-4	.	TRBJ2-2	TGTGCCAGCAGCCTGGGACAGGGCACTAACACCGGGGAGCTGTTTTTT	CASSLGQGTNTGELFF
.	TRBV5-1	few	TRBJ2-5	TGCGCCAGCAGCTTAAACGGCCAAGAGACCCAGTACTTC	CASSLNGQETQYF
.	TRBV9	.	TRBJ2-3	TGTGCCAGCAGCCCGAGGGCGTTCAGCACAGATACGCAGTATTTT	CASSPRAFSTDTQYF
.	TRBV9	.	TRBJ2-7	TGTGCCAGCAGCGTAGAGCCCGCCGCCTACGAGCAGTACTTC	CASSVEPAAYEQYF
TRBD1	TRBV2	.	TRBJ1-5	TGTGCCAGCACCTTAGGACAGGCATCGGGTCAGCCCCAGCATTTT	CASTLGQASGQPQHF
.	TRBV2	.	TRBJ2-3	TGTGCCAGCAGTGAAGTGGACACCAGGGGTACAGATACGCAGTATTTT	CASSEVDTRGTDTQYF
TRBD1	TRBV7-6	.	TRBJ2-7	TGTGCCAGCAGCCAAGCCGGGACAGGCGCCTACGAGCAGTACTTC	CASSQAGTGAYEQYF
TRBD1	TRBV9	.	TRBJ2-5	TGTGCCAGCAGCGTAGGAGGGGGCGATCAGGGAGAGACCCAGTACTTC	CASSVGGGDQGETQYF
TRBD2	TRBV5-4	.	TRBJ2-7	TGTGCCAGCAGCTTGGATCTAGCGGGAGCTCGGGAGCAGTACTTC	CASSLDLAGAREQYF
TRBD2	TRBV11-3	.	TRBJ2-3	TGTGCCAGCAGCTTGAGAGCGGGAGAGGATACGCAGTATTTT	CASSLRAGEDTQYF
TRBD2	TRBV30	.	TRBJ2-7	TGTGCCTGGCGGACTAGCGGGAGTGGCGAGCAGTACTTC	CAWRTSGSGEQYF
TRBD1	TRBV3-1/TRBV3-2	.	TRBJ2-5	TGTGCCAGCAGCCTCCAGGGGGCCCAGTACTTC	CASSLQGAQYF
.	TRBV19	.	TRBJ2-1	TGTGCCAGTAGTATTTATGGCGAGCAGTTCTTC	CASSIYGEQFF
TRBD1	TRBV3-1/TRBV3-2	.	TRBJ1-1	TGTGCCAGCAGCCAATGGCACAGGACAGGGGGCGGCCGGGAAGCTTTCTTT	CASSQWHRTGGGREAFF